These 29 T cell receptor beta chains were all obtained from the same sample, sequenced in a study of blood T cells in healthy people across ages. Using a J-beta primer mix together with a sample-barcoded 5' primer, a second PCR was run for about 6 to 12 cycles. MiXCR was run by TCRdb on the 5' RACE reads, yielding one entry per CDR3 protein. The repertoire holds 750,000 to 950,000 distinct CDR3 sequences, roughly 50% seen once, with under 50% in the top ten. Sequencing was done on a sample of blood. Every receptor here comes from a man older than 75 in good health.

The chain recombines TRBV7-9 with TRBJ2-7, with a tentative D call TRBD1 (5 bases). The CDR3 spans 15 residues. V lost 3 bases, J lost 2 bases, and 14 bases lay in between. Germline CDR1 reads SEHNR; CDR2 reads FQNEAQ (reference sequence). This CDR3 reads CASSLKGPLAYEQYF. CDR3 nucleotides: TGTGCCAGCAGCTTGAAGGGGCCCCTGGCCTACGAGCAGTACTTC.

This clonotype was seen a handful of times. The rearrangement joins TRBV11-2 to TRBJ2-3; TRBD2 matches at 8 bases. The CDR3 totals 17 residues. The germline V gene encodes CDR1 SGHAT and CDR2 FQNNGV. V dropped 1 base and J dropped 6; count of bases not matched to a gene: 12. The CDR3 sequence: CASSLGVAGWIADTQYF. Written as DNA, the CDR3 is TGTGCCAGCAGCTTAGGGGTAGCGGGATGGATTGCGGATACGCAGTATTTT.

The V call is TRBV6-5, the J call TRBJ1-1; D unclear. This CDR3 comprises 12 residues. V lost 5 bases, J lost 5 bases, and 9 bases lay in between. CDR1 is MNHEY and CDR2 is SVGAGI in the germline V gene. CDR3 sequence (DNA): TGTGCCAGCAGTCCGCGTTGGACTGAAGCTTTCTTT. Its protein product is CASSPRWTEAFF.

The CDR3 reads CASSLGGTGPYQETQYF. The CDR3 coding sequence is TGCGCCAGCAGCTTGGGAGGGACAGGGCCCTACCAAGAGACCCAGTACTTC. The rearrangement joins TRBV5-1 to TRBJ2-5; 9 bases match TRBD1. The trim removed 0 bases at V and 0 bases at J, leaving 6 bases unmatched. Germline lookup yields CDR1 SGHRS and CDR2 YFSETQ. The CDR3 spans 17 residues.

This clonotype was counted a few times. This chain connects TRBV2 to TRBJ2-1, with 8 bases matching TRBD1. Germline CDR1 SNHLY, CDR2 FYNNEI. The CDR3 runs to 13 residues. J lost 2 bases, V lost 8 bases, and 2 bases had no gene match. In nucleotides, the CDR3 is TGTGCCAGCGGACAGGGCCCCTACAATGAGCAGTTCTTC. It encodes CASGQGPYNEQFF.

The V gene is TRBV20-1, the J gene TRBJ1-2; no reliable D call. V gave up 0 bases and J gave up 0 bases, with 8 bases separating them. The germline gives CDR1 DFQATT, CDR2 SNEGSKA (reference sequence). The CDR3 length is 14 residues. CDR3 sequence reads: CSARDPAANYGYTF. The CDR3 nucleotides are TGCAGTGCTAGAGATCCGGCAGCTAACTATGGCTACACCTTC.

This chain connects TRBV6-5 to TRBJ2-7, with 12 positions matching TRBD2. The germline gives CDR1 MNHEY, CDR2 SVGAGI. CDR3 length equals 17 residues. The V segment lost 8 bases and the J segment 2 bases; nucleotides outside the gene matches: 13. Here the CDR3 DNA reads TGTGCCAGCGGTCTACCGAGACTAGCGGGGGCCCCCTACGAGCAGTACTTC. Translated, it gives CASGLPRLAGAPYEQYF.

The chain uses TRBV30 and TRBJ2-1, with D perhaps TRBD2 (6 bases). There are 14 residues in the CDR3. Trimming shortened V by 2 bases and J by 10 bases, and 18 bases separated the two germline ends. CDR1 is GTSNPN, CDR2 SVGIG, per germline (reference sequence). CDR3 loop: CAWSPGTWDGEQFF. The CDR3, as DNA: TGTGCCTGGAGTCCCGGGACTTGGGACGGGGAGCAGTTCTTC.

This clonotype was seen more than once but under ten times. The chain uses TRBV13 and TRBJ1-1, with D uncertain. Per germline, CDR1 PRHDT and CDR2 FYEKMQ (reference sequence). V was clipped by 1 base and J by 0 bases, with 9 bases between them. This CDR3 is built from 15 residues. The CDR3 is CASSLARVMNTEAFF. Here the CDR3 DNA reads TGTGCCAGCAGCTTAGCCCGGGTCATGAACACTGAAGCTTTCTTT.

The gene calls are TRBV29-1 and TRBJ2-7; D might be TRBD1 or TRBD2, each matching 5 bases. V was trimmed by 6 bases and J by 2 bases, leaving 14 bases between them. This CDR3 region has 13 residues. Germline V gene data show CDR1 as SQVTM and CDR2 as ANQGSEA. The CDR3 DNA reads as TGCAGCGTCACCCCCAGGGAGACCTACGAGCAGTACTTC. Translated, it gives CSVTPRETYEQYF.

The chain combines TRBV12-3 or TRBV12-4 with TRBJ1-1; unclear D gene. The CDR3 runs to 12 residues. Trimming left V 5 bases short and J 8 bases short, with 12 bases between. Here the CDR3 reads CASSLPMGEAFF. The CDR3 bases are TGTGCCAGCAGTCTCCCCATGGGGGAAGCTTTCTTT.

The chain couples TRBV10-3 to TRBJ2-7; D may be TRBD1 (6 bases). V lost 8 bases, J lost 0 bases, and 17 bases lay in between. The CDR3 consists of 15 residues. The germline V gene encodes CDR1 ENHRY and CDR2 SYGVKD. The CDR3 is CAIGEPRGSSYEQYF. In DNA, the CDR3 is TGTGCCATCGGCGAACCTAGGGGGAGCTCCTACGAGCAGTACTTC.

The J gene is TRBJ1-5, the V gene TRBV20-1; 7 bases are a match to TRBD1. Germline V gene lookup returns CDR1 DFQATT and CDR2 SNEGSKA (reference sequence). There are 15 residues in the CDR3. J gave up 2 bases and V 3 bases, and 7 bases lay outside the gene matches. CDR3 sequence reads: CSASPDRAGNQPQHF. Written as DNA, the CDR3 is TGCAGTGCTAGCCCCGACAGGGCCGGCAATCAGCCCCAGCATTTT.

The V gene is TRBV29-1, the J gene TRBJ2-1; possible D gene TRBD1, 5 bases. This CDR3 contains 12 residues. The V and J ends lost 4 bases and 4 bases respectively, with 8 bases between them. Looked up from germline, CDR1 is SQVTM and CDR2 is ANQGSEA. CDR3 sequence (DNA): TGCAGCGTTGGACAGTATTACAATGAGCAGTTCTTC. It is translated as CSVGQYYNEQFF.

The V gene is TRBV29-1, the J gene TRBJ1-2; D remains unclear. The CDR3 covers 12 residues. V dropped 0 bases and J dropped 6 bases, with 8 bases sitting between them. CDR1 is SQVTM, CDR2 ANQGSEA, per germline. The CDR3 sequence is CSVEDYTNGYTF. The CDR3, as DNA: TGCAGCGTTGAAGATTACACCAATGGCTACACCTTC.

J is TRBJ2-6 and V is TRBV7-3, with unresolved D. V was cut by 5 bases and J by 0 bases, with 17 bases left in between. Germline assignment: CDR1 SGHTA and CDR2 FQGTGA. The CDR3 is 18 residues long. The CDR3 loop is CASSPSSRSNSGANVLTF. The DNA of the CDR3 is TGTGCCAGCAGCCCCTCGAGCAGGTCCAACTCTGGGGCCAACGTCCTGACTTTC.

In nucleotides, the CDR3 is TGTGCCAGCAGCCTAAGAATAGCGGGAGTATACAATGAGCAGTTCTTC. Protein: CASSLRIAGVYNEQFF. The chain uses TRBV3-1 and TRBJ2-1, with 9 bases fitting TRBD2. Trimming cost V 4 bases and J 4 bases; bases outside gene matches: 8. This CDR3 region has 16 residues. The germline V gene has CDR1 LGHDT and CDR2 YNNKEL (reference sequence).

This clonotype was picked up a small number of times. The chain carries TRBV12-5 and TRBJ2-5; no clear D. Germline V gene data show CDR1 as LGHNT and CDR2 as FRNRAP. This CDR3 has 11 residues. The V gene lost 3 bases and the J gene lost 7 bases, with 6 bases spanning the gap. CDR3 protein: CASGFPGTQYF. The CDR3 DNA sequence: TGTGCTAGTGGTTTCCCCGGGACCCAGTACTTC.

This clonotype was seen only once. The J gene is TRBJ1-2, the V gene TRBV2; maybe TRBD1 (5 bases). V lost 6 bases to trimming and J lost 2 bases, with 16 bases between them. CDR1 SNHLY and CDR2 FYNNEI come from the germline V gene. The CDR3 loop spans 15 amino acids. The CDR3 reads CASREGPTVNYGYTF. CDR3 nucleotides: TGTGCCAGCAGGGAGGGACCGACGGTGAACTATGGCTACACCTTC.

In its sample, this clonotype was seen once. The chain has TRBV12-3 or TRBV12-4 and TRBJ1-2; the D is unclear. Trimming left V 6 bases short and J 8 bases short, with 16 bases between. The CDR3 has 13 amino acids. The DNA of the CDR3 is TGTGCCAGCAGGGCGAGAGGCGTTCGAGGCTACACCTTC. Residues: CASRARGVRGYTF.

At least ten counts were recorded for this clonotype. The rearrangement links TRBV27 to TRBJ2-7; D not resolved. The V end was cut by 5 bases, the J end by 4 bases, with 9 bases between. Germline CDR1 MNHEY, CDR2 SMNVEV (reference sequence). This CDR3 is 12 amino acids long. CDR3 DNA: TGTGCCAGCAGTCGGAAGGGTTACGAGCAGTACTTC. It specifies CASSRKGYEQYF.

The CDR3 DNA sequence: TGCAGTGCTAGTGGGCTAGCGGGCGGCGATGAGCAGTTCTTC. It codes for CSASGLAGGDEQFF. The chain combines TRBV20-1 with TRBJ2-1; TRBD2 agrees at 8 bases. Germline loops: CDR1 DFQATT, CDR2 SNEGSKA (reference sequence). V was pared by 3 bases and J by 8 bases, with 9 bases of the junction left unmatched. The CDR3 has 14 residues.

The rearrangement links TRBV11-2 to TRBJ1-2; 9 nucleotides line up with TRBD1. After removal of 6 bases from V and 6 bases from J, the junction contained 8 bases not matched to a gene. CDR1 is SGHAT, CDR2 FQNNGV, per germline. The CDR3 sequence is 14 residues long. The CDR3 here is CASRRPGTGHGYTF. The CDR3 nucleotides read TGTGCCAGCAGACGGCCCGGGACAGGGCATGGCTACACCTTC.

V is TRBV28 and J is TRBJ2-5; TRBD2 agrees at 14 bases. J gave up 4 bases and V 4 bases, and 5 bases lay outside the gene matches. This CDR3 spans 16 amino acids. Germline V gene lookup returns CDR1 MDHEN and CDR2 SYDVKM. In DNA, the CDR3 is TGTGCCAGCAGTTCTCAAGGACTAGCGGGAGGAGAGACCCAGTACTTC. Protein sequence: CASSSQGLAGGETQYF.

V is TRBV20-1 and J is TRBJ1-4; unclear D gene. There are 15 residues in the CDR3. Trimming left V 0 bases short and J 8 bases short, with 16 bases between. Looked up from germline, CDR1 is DFQATT and CDR2 is SNEGSKA (reference sequence). CDR3 loop: CSARDPGLAGEKLFF. The CDR3 coding sequence is TGCAGTGCTAGAGACCCAGGCCTCGCGGGGGAAAAACTGTTTTTT.

This sequence joins TRBV2 and TRBJ2-7; TRBD2 matches at 9 bases. Germline lookup yields CDR1 SNHLY and CDR2 FYNNEI. The CDR3 is 14 residues long. V lost 5 bases, J lost 5 bases, and 7 bases stayed unmatched. The CDR3 DNA reads as TGTGCCAGCAGTATAATAGCGGGAGACGACGAGCAGTACTTC. It encodes CASSIIAGDDEQYF.

The genes are TRBV20-1 and TRBJ2-7, with unresolved D. The germline V gene has CDR1 DFQATT and CDR2 SNEGSKA (reference sequence). V gave up 1 base and J gave up 2 bases, with 12 bases separating them. The CDR3 length is 14 residues. The CDR3 DNA reads TGCAGTGCTAGAGTGTCGGCAGGTGCCTACGAGCAGTACTTC. It codes for CSARVSAGAYEQYF.

The gene calls are TRBV6-6 and TRBJ2-5; D is possibly TRBD1 or TRBD2 (5 bases each). The DNA end is more similar to TRBJ2-1, so the J call may be wrong. The CDR3 consists of 14 residues. Germline CDR1 MNHNY, CDR2 SVGAGI (reference sequence). CDR3 coding DNA: TGTGCCAGCAGTTACAGGGGCGGGCAAGAGACCCAGTTCTTC. This translates into CASSYRGGQETQFF.

This clonotype has just a few counts. The rearrangement links TRBV20-1 to TRBJ1-5; TRBD1 might be the D (5 bases). CDR1 is DFQATT and CDR2 is SNEGSKA in the germline V gene (reference sequence). The CDR3 runs 17 residues. Trimming took off 0 bases at V and 0 bases at J, with 15 bases between the two ends. CDR3 residues: CSARDQLGQPSNQPQHF. Written as DNA, the CDR3 is TGCAGTGCTAGAGATCAATTGGGGCAGCCTAGCAATCAGCCCCAGCATTTT.